Sequencing of this TCR beta chain was carried out in a study of blood T cells in healthy people across ages. Study-wide findings and caveats: Percentage of naive T cells showed a strong correlation with TCR beta diversity.

There are a few counts of this clonotype. What it binds is not known. This CDR3 comprises 15 residues. V was pared by 7 bases and J by 0 bases, with 5 bases of the junction left unmatched. Germline V CDR1 and CDR2: SNHLY, FYNNEI. Sample-barcoded 5' priming and a J-beta primer mix drove a second PCR of 7 to 11 cycles. TCRdb itself ran the 5' RACE reads through MiXCR, one entry per CDR3 protein. The sample lists some 730,000 distinct CDR3 sequences; roughly 20% were seen once. There were healthy Caucasian individuals from Russia, aged 6 to 90, serving as donors. The study isolated at least 6.5 million PBMCs from each sample.

Sequencing input: blood. The clonotype comes from a man in his 70s in good health. V is TRBV2 and J is TRBJ2-2; TRBD1 matches at 7 bases. This CDR3 is CASIVDRANTGELFF. The CDR3, as DNA: TGTGCCAGCATCGTTGACAGGGCGAACACCGGGGAGCTGTTTTTT.